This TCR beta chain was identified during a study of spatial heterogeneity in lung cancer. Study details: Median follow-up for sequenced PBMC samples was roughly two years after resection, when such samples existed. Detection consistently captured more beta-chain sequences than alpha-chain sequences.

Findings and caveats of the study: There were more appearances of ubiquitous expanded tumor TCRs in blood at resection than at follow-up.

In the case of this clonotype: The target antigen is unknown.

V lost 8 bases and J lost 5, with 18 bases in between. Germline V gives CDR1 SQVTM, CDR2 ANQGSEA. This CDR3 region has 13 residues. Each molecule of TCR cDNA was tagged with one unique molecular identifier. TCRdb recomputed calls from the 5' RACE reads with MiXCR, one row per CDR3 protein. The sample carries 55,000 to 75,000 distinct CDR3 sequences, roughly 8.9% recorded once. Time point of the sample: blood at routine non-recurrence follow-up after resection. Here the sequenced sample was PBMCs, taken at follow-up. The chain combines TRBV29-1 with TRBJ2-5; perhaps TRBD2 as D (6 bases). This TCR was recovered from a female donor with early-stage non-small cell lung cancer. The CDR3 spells CSSPTNGGETQYF. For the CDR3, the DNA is TGCAGCTCCCCGACAAATGGAGGGGAGACCCAGTACTTC.